A single sample gave rise to the 24 T cell receptor beta chains below, sequenced in a study of a mutant IDH1 vaccine in newly diagnosed glioma. Method: immunoSEQ multiplex PCR; TCRdb's copy keeps in-frame clones and lacks some. The table records around 25,000 clones, roughly 72% of them present only once. No antigen has been assigned to these receptors. The time point was: week 11, during vaccination. Each vaccine dose was 300 ug of mutant IDH1 20-mer peptide, with topical imiquimod. The sample in question was peripheral blood mononuclear cells (PBMCs), obtained from a glioma patient whose treatment included an IDH1 peptide vaccine. The receptors here all came from a man in his late teens or twenties with glioma. Some clones in this sample may be carry-over from other donors' samples.

The chain employs TRBV2 and TRBJ2-2; 11 bases fit TRBD2. The trim removed 5 bases at V and 6 bases at J, leaving 8 bases unmatched. The CDR3 extends over 16 amino acids. CDR1 is SNHLY and CDR2 is FYNNEI in the germline V gene. CDR3 in DNA: TGTGCCAGCAGTCTGAGACTAGCGGGGATTTCCGGGGAGCTGTTTTTT. Translation: CASSLRLAGISGELFF.

J is TRBJ1-3 and V is TRBV30, with D possibly being TRBD1 (5 bases). CDR1 and CDR2 (germline): GTSNPN, SVGIG (reference sequence). Trimming took off 1 base at V and 4 bases at J, with 8 bases between the two ends. This CDR3 region has 13 residues. The DNA of the CDR3 is TGTGCCTGGAGTGAGGGGTCGGGAAACACCATATATTTT. Protein product: CAWSEGSGNTIYF. Supplemented by reference TRBV30 and TRBJ1-3, the full variable domain reads SQTIHQWPATLVQPVGSPLSLECTVEGTSNPNLYWYRQAAGRGLQLLFYSVGIGQISSEVPQNLSASRPQDRQFILSSKKLLLSDSGFYLCAWSEGSGNTIYFGEGSWLTVV.

J is TRBJ2-7 and V is TRBV10-3; tentatively, D is TRBD1 or TRBD2 (5 bases each). Germline assignment: CDR1 ENHRY and CDR2 SYGVKD. V was trimmed by 7 bases and J by 3 bases, leaving 13 bases between them. The CDR3 extends over 13 amino acids. As DNA, the CDR3 is TGTGCCATCAAGAACGGGGACCGCTACGAGCAGTACTTC. Residues: CAIKNGDRYEQYF.

This clone has a handful of counts. V gene TRBV27 combines with J gene TRBJ2-7, with D possibly being TRBD1 (6 bases). V lost 2 bases and J 4 bases, leaving 12 bases between the germline ends. The CDR3 is made up of 14 amino acids. Germline lookup yields CDR1 MNHEY and CDR2 SMNVEV (reference sequence). CDR3 DNA: TGTGCCAGCAGTTTAGGACAGAAAGAATACGAGCAGTACTTC. This sequence encodes CASSLGQKEYEQYF.

This sequence joins TRBV19 and TRBJ2-7, with D uncertain. Trimming took 7 bases from V and 3 from J, leaving 19 bases between them. This CDR3 region has 15 residues. The germline gives CDR1 LNHDA, CDR2 SQIVND (reference sequence). CDR3 loop: CASKLYGDGYYEQYF. DNA of the CDR3: TGTGCCAGTAAATTATACGGCGACGGCTACTACGAGCAGTACTTC.

The DNA of the CDR3 is TGCAGCGTCTCTGGGACTAGCGGGGAAGAGACCCAGTACTTC. Amino acids: CSVSGTSGEETQYF. V gene TRBV29-1 combines with J gene TRBJ2-5, with TRBD2 matching over 13 bases. Unmatched junction bases numbered 4, after V lost 6 bases and J lost 3 bases. Germline CDR1 and CDR2: SQVTM and ANQGSEA. The CDR3 has 14 residues.

The chain combines TRBV5-8 with TRBJ2-5; D perhaps matches TRBD1 (6 bases). The CDR3 is made up of 13 amino acids. Germline V gene sequence: CDR1 SGHTS, CDR2 YDEGEE. V gave up 4 bases and J gave up 0 bases, with 7 bases separating them. This chain's CDR3 is CASSHRDQETQYF. The CDR3, as DNA: TGTGCCAGCAGCCACAGGGACCAAGAGACCCAGTACTTC. The full variable domain, its missing parts supplied by reference TRBV5-8 and TRBJ2-5, is EAGVTQSPTHLIKTRGQQATLRCSPISGHTSVYWYQQALGLGLQFLLWYDEGEERNRGNFPPRFSGRQFPNYSSELNVNALELEDSALYLCASSHRDQETQYFGPGTRLLVL.

The V call is TRBV4-1, the J call TRBJ1-5; the D gene is possibly TRBD1 (5 bases). The ends were cut back, 0 bases at V and 0 bases at J, with 12 bases in the middle. Germline V lookup: CDR1 MGHRA, CDR2 YSYEKL. The CDR3 consists of 17 residues. CDR3 sequence reads: CASSQDDRFYSNQPQHF. Here the CDR3 DNA reads TGCGCCAGCAGCCAAGACGACAGATTCTATAGCAATCAGCCCCAGCATTTT.

The chain combines TRBV10-3 with TRBJ2-7; D is undetermined. V was shortened by 2 bases and J by 5 bases, with 13 bases between the two germline ends. Germline V gives CDR1 ENHRY, CDR2 SYGVKD. The CDR3 length is 14 residues. The CDR3, as DNA: TGTGCCATCAGTGAGGACGTGCGTGGAAACGAGCAGTACTTC. This sequence encodes CAISEDVRGNEQYF.

V is TRBV30 and J is TRBJ2-2; D remains ambiguous. Trimming left V 0 bases short and J 2 bases short, with 13 bases between. In germline, CDR1 is GTSNPN, CDR2 SVGIG (reference sequence). The CDR3 totals 16 residues. CDR3 residues: CAWSVHQRENTGELFF. CDR3 DNA: TGTGCCTGGAGTGTACACCAGCGAGAAAACACCGGGGAGCTGTTTTTT.

The gene calls are TRBV28 and TRBJ1-1; 7 nucleotides line up with TRBD1. CDR3 size: 13 residues. Germline V CDR1 and CDR2: MDHEN, SYDVKM. Germline trimming cut 6 bases from V and 9 bases from J; bases unmatched to any gene: 10. The CDR3 protein is CASSPPAGQKAFF. CDR3 DNA: TGTGCCAGCAGCCCCCCGGCGGGACAGAAAGCTTTCTTT.

The chain uses TRBV6-5 and TRBJ1-3; the D gene is possibly TRBD1 (6 bases). This CDR3 has 15 residues. Germline lookup yields CDR1 MNHEY and CDR2 SVGAGI. Deletions cut 5 bases from V and 0 bases from J, with 11 bases between. This chain's CDR3 is CASSPGASSGNTIYF. Written as DNA, the CDR3 is TGTGCCAGCAGTCCGGGGGCAAGCTCTGGAAACACCATATATTTT.

V is TRBV6-6 and J is TRBJ1-2; a weak D match, TRBD1 (5 bases). Germline loops: CDR1 MNHNY, CDR2 SVGAGI (reference sequence). This CDR3 is 15 amino acids long. V was clipped by 7 bases and J by 1 base, with 16 bases between them. CDR3 residues: CASTLTGGGNYGYTF. The DNA for the CDR3 is TGTGCCAGCACTTTGACCGGGGGAGGTAACTATGGCTACACCTTC.

The chain employs TRBV18 and TRBJ2-7; the match to TRBD2 covers 9 bases. The ends lost 4 bases at V and 6 bases at J; junction bases unmatched: 7. CDR3 length: 14 amino acids. CDR1 and CDR2 (germline): KGHSH, LQKENI. CDR3 region: CASSRAGGPLEQYF. CDR3 DNA sequence: TGTGCCAGCTCACGGGCGGGAGGGCCCCTCGAGCAGTACTTC.

This clone was recorded once. V is TRBV5-1 and J is TRBJ1-1, with 8 positions matching TRBD1. V was pared by 3 bases and J by 6 bases, with 4 bases of the junction left unmatched. The CDR3 runs to 13 residues. CDR1 is SGHRS, CDR2 YFSETQ, per germline. For the CDR3, the DNA is TGCGCCAGCAGCTGGACAGGGCGTTCTGAAGCTTTCTTT. Its protein is CASSWTGRSEAFF.

Details on this clone: One end of the junction is discordant with germline, which a read error may explain. V gene TRBV7-8 combines with J gene TRBJ1-2, with D perhaps matching TRBD1 (5 bases). The CDR3 runs 14 residues. Per germline, CDR1 SGHVS and CDR2 FQNEAQ. The CDR3 DNA reads as TGCGCGACCCTGGGGGGTAGTGAGCGGAACGGCTACACCTTC. It yields the protein CATLGGSERNGYTF.

Only one count was recorded for this clone. The CDR3 protein is CASRYRDLDGYTF. CDR3 in DNA: TGTGCCAGCAGGTACAGGGATCTCGATGGCTACACCTTC. This sequence joins TRBV6-5 and TRBJ1-2; possibly TRBD1 for D (6 bases). In germline, CDR1 is MNHEY, CDR2 SVGAGI. V gave up 6 bases and J gave up 6 bases, with 14 bases separating them. The CDR3 consists of 13 residues.

The chain has TRBV30 and TRBJ1-4, with TRBD1 as a possible D gene (5 bases). The CDR3 covers 12 residues. Germline loops: CDR1 GTSNPN, CDR2 SVGIG (reference sequence). Trimming took 0 bases from V and 7 from J, leaving 6 bases between them. The CDR3 is CAWSVGGEKLFF. CDR3 bases: TGTGCCTGGAGTGTTGGGGGTGAAAAACTGTTTTTT.

This clone has just a few counts. The V and J genes are TRBV4-1 and TRBJ2-1, with D maybe TRBD2 (6 bases). The germline V gene has CDR1 MGHRA and CDR2 YSYEKL. CDR3 length: 15 amino acids. The ends were cut back, 3 bases at V and 0 bases at J, with 9 bases in the middle. CDR3 nucleotides: TGCGCCAGCAGCCATCTAGCGAGCTCCTACAATGAGCAGTTCTTC. The encoded protein is CASSHLASSYNEQFF.

This clone is a singleton in its sample. The chain recombines TRBV6-4 with TRBJ2-7, with D uncertain. Germline V gives CDR1 MRHNA, CDR2 SNTAGT. V was pared by 2 bases and J by 3 bases, with 14 bases between. The CDR3 consists of 15 residues. The CDR3: CASSDHLPECYEQYF. CDR3 nucleotides: TGTGCCAGCAGTGACCACCTCCCTGAGTGCTACGAGCAGTACTTC.

V and J are TRBV5-4 and TRBJ1-1, with D possibly matching TRBD1 (5 bases). The length of the CDR3 is 16 residues. V lost 5 bases, J lost 1 base, and 18 bases lay in between. The germline CDR1 and CDR2 sequences are SGHNT and YYREEE (reference sequence). The CDR3 DNA follows: TGTGCCAGCAGGGAGGCGGGGCTTGGTGGGAACACTGAAGCTTTCTTT. It codes for CASREAGLGGNTEAFF.

The genes are TRBV13 and TRBJ2-3; TRBD2 is a possible D gene (5 bases). The CDR3 runs to 20 residues. Germline V gene sequence: CDR1 PRHDT, CDR2 FYEKMQ (reference sequence). V lost 4 bases to trimming and J lost 1 base, with 27 bases between them. For the CDR3, the DNA is TGTGCCAGCAGCTATATTCATCCCCCACTAGGACGGGAACGCACAGATACGCAGTATTTT. The encoded protein is CASSYIHPPLGRERTDTQYF.

This clone was detected only a few times. The V gene is TRBV5-6, the J gene TRBJ1-1; D not resolved. CDR3 length equals 16 residues. The ends were cut back, 4 bases at V and 3 bases at J, with 19 bases in the middle. Germline CDR1 is SGHDT and CDR2 is YYEEEE. The CDR3 is CASSSGVVMKDTEAFF. The DNA of the CDR3 is TGTGCCAGCAGCAGTGGGGTGGTAATGAAGGACACTGAAGCTTTCTTT.

The chain combines TRBV29-1 with TRBJ2-7; 9 positions agree with TRBD1. Germline CDR1 is SQVTM and CDR2 is ANQGSEA. The CDR3 contains 12 residues. V shed 7 bases and J 4 bases; nucleotides not matched to a gene: 5. The chain's CDR3 is CSAGQGNYEQYF. Here the CDR3 DNA reads TGCAGCGCAGGACAGGGGAATTACGAGCAGTACTTC.